This TCR beta chain comes out of a study of blood T cell repertoires in COVID-19. In the study overall: Both acute and convalescent COVID-19 samples were obtained from the United States, Italy and Spain.

The CDR3 spans 17 residues. Germline V gene sequence: CDR1 MNHNS, CDR2 SASEGT. Trimming removed 0 bases from V and 0 bases from J, with 12 bases in between. This clone has a single count. The method was immunoSEQ multiplex PCR; TCRdb's version includes in-frame clones alone and lacks a portion of them. The repertoire includes tens of thousands of clones, roughly four fifths of them detected once, and 10% sits in the top ten. The clonotype comes from a man aged 55 to 70 with acute or convalescent COVID-19. Input material: peripheral blood. J is TRBJ1-5 and V is TRBV6-1, with D uncertain. The CDR3 bases are TGTGCCAGCAGTGAAGCGCTTCGAGGGTTTAGCAATCAGCCCCAGCATTTT. Residues: CASSEALRGFSNQPQHF.